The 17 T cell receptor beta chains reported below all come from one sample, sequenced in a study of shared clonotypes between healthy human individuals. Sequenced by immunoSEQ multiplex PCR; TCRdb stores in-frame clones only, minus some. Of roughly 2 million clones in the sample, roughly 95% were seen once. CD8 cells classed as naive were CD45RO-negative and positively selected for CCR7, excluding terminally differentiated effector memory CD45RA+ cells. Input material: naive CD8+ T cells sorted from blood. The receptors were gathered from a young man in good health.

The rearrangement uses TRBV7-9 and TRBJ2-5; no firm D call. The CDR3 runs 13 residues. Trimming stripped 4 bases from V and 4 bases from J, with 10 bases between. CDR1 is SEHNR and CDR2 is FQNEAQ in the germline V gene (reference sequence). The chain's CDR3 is CASSYLSGETQYF. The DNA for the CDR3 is TGTGCCAGCAGCTACCTATCTGGAGAGACCCAGTACTTC.

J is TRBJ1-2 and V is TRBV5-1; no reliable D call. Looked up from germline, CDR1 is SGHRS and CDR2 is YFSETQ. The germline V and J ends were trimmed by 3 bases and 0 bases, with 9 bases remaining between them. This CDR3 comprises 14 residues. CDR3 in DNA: TGCGCCAGCAGCTGGACGGATCCTAACTATGGCTACACCTTC. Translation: CASSWTDPNYGYTF.

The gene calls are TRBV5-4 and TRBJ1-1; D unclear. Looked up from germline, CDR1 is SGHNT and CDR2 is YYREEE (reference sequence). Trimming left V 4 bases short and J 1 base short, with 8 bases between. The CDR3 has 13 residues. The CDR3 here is CASSTVGNTEAFF. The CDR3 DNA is TGTGCCAGCAGCACCGTGGGGAACACTGAAGCTTTCTTT.

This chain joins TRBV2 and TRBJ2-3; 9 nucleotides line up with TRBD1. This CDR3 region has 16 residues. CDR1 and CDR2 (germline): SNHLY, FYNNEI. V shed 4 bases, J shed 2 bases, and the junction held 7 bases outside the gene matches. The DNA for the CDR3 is TGTGCCAGCAGTGGGGACCGGGACAGGGTCACAGATACGCAGTATTTT. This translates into CASSGDRDRVTDTQYF.

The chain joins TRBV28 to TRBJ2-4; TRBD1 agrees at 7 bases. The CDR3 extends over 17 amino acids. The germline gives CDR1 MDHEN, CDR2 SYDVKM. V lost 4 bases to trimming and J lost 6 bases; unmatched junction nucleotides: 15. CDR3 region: CASSSLNRGLLGNIQYF. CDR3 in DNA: TGTGCCAGCAGTTCCCTCAACAGGGGTTTGCTCGGAAACATTCAGTACTTC.

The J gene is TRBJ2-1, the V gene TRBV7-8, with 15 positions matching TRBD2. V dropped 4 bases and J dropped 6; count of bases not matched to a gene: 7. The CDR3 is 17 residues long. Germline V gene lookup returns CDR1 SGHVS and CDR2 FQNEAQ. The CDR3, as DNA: TGTGCCAGCAGCTCGGGACTAGCGGGGGGTTTCCCCAATGAGCAGTTCTTC. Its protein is CASSSGLAGGFPNEQFF.

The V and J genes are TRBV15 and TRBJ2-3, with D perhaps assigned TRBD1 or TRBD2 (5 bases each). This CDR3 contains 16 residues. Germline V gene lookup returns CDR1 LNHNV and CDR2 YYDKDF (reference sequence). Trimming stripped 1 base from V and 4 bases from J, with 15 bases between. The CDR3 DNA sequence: TGTGCCACCAGCAGAGCTCGGGACGGAGACGCAGATACGCAGTATTTT. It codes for CATSRARDGDADTQYF. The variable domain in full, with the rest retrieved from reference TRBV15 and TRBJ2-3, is DAMVIQNPRYQVTQFGKPVTLSCSQTLNHNVMYWYQQKSSQAPKLLFHYYDKDFNNEADTPDNFQSRRPNTSFCFLDIRSPGLGDTAMYLCATSRARDGDADTQYFGPGTRLTVL.

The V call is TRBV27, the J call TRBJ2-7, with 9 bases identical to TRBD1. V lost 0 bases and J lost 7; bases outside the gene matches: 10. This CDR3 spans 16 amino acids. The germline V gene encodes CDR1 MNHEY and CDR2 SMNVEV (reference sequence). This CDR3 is CASSLSFGTGIEEQYF. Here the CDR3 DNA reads TGTGCCAGCAGTTTATCTTTCGGGACAGGGATTGAGGAGCAGTACTTC.

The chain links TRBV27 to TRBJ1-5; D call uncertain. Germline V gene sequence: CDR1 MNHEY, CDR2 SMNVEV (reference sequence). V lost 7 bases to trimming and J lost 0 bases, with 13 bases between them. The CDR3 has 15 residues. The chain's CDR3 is CASTPTSYSNQPQHF. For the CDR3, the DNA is TGTGCCAGCACCCCGACGTCCTATAGCAATCAGCCCCAGCATTTT.

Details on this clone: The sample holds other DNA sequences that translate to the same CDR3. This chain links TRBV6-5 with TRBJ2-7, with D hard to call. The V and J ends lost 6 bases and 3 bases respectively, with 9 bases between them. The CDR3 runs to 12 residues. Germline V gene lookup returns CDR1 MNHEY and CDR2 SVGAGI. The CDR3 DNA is TGTGCCAGCAGCCCCGACGGCTACGAGCAGTACTTC. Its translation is CASSPDGYEQYF.

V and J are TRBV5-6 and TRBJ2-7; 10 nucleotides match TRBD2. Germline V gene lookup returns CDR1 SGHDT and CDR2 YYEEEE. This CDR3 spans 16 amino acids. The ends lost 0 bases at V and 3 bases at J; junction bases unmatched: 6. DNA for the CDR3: TGTGCCAGCAGCTTGGATGCTAGCGGGAGATTCTACGAGCAGTACTTC. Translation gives CASSLDASGRFYEQYF.

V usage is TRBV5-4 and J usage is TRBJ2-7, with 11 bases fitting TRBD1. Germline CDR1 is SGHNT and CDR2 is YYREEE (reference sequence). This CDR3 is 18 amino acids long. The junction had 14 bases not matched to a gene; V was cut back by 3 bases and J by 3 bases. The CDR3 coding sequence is TGTGCCAGCAGCTCCCCAGAGGACAGGGGGCGCGCATACTACGAGCAGTACTTC. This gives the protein CASSSPEDRGRAYYEQYF.

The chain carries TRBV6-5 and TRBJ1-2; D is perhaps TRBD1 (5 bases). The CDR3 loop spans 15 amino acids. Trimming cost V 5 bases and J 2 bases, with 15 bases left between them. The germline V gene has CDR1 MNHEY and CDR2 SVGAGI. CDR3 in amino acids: CASSQRDGGNYGYTF. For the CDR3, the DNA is TGTGCCAGCAGTCAGAGGGACGGAGGGAACTATGGCTACACCTTC.

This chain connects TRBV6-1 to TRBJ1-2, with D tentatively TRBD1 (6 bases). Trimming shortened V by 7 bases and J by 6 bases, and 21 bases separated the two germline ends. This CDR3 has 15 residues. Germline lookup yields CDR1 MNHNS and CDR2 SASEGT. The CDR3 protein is CASILYPGEGDGYTF. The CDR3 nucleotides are TGTGCCAGCATCCTTTATCCAGGGGAAGGGGATGGCTACACCTTC.

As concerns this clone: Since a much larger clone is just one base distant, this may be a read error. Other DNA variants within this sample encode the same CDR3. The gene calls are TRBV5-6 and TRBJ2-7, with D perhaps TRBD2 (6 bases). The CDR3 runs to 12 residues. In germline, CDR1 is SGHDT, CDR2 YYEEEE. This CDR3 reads CASTLGGYEQYF. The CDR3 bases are TGTGCCAGCACCTTGGGGGGCTACGAGCAGTACTTC.

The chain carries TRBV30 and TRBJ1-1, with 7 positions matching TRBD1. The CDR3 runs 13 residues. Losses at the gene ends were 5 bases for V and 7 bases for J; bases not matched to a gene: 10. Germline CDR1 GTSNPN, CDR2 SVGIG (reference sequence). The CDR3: CAWVGGGGVEAFF. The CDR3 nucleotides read TGTGCCTGGGTTGGGGGAGGGGGCGTTGAAGCTTTCTTT.

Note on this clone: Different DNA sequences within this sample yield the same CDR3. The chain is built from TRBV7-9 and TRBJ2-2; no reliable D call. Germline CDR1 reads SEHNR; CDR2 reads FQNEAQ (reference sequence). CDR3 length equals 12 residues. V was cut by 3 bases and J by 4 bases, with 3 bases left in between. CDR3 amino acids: CASSFLTGELFF. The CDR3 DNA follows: TGTGCCAGCAGCTTCCTCACCGGGGAGCTGTTTTTT.